This TCR beta chain was observed in a study of control samples from healthy donors and cancer patients. V lost 5 bases and J lost 7, with 12 bases in between. The CDR3 has 13 residues. Sequenced by immunoSEQ multiplex PCR; TCRdb stores in-frame clones only, minus some. Here the sample spans nearly 55,000 clones, around 97% being singletons. The material sequenced was blood. The chain couples TRBV12-3 or TRBV12-4 to TRBJ1-5; D might be TRBD1 (5 bases). The sequence derives from a woman in her thirties in good health. As DNA, the CDR3 is TGTGCCAGCAGTGAGGGGAATCGGCAGCCCCAGCATTTT. It encodes CASSEGNRQPQHF.